The rows below give T cell receptor beta chains drawn from one sample of a study of OX40 agonist ivuxolimab in advanced cancers. The assay was immunoSEQ multiplex PCR, and TCRdb's table has in-frame clones only and misses some. In the table there are 81,000 or so clones, more than 75% of which are singletons. This specimen consisted of CD4+ or CD8+ T cells sorted from blood, obtained in a trial of the OX40 agonist ivuxolimab. The receptors originated from an adult with an advanced solid tumor such as melanoma, head and neck, liver or kidney cancer. The CDR3 runs from the conserved cysteine through the conserved F or W. The order of the fields is D gene, J gene, V gene, clone size, CDR3 protein, CDR3 DNA. D genes are given only for firm matches. Size is omitted from some rows. Given values are once, few, many or a class for expanded clones.

d_gene: TRBD1
j_gene: TRBJ2-3
v_gene: TRBV27
abundance: .
CDR3aa: CASSGPGQGTDTQYF
CDR3nt: TGTGCCAGCAGTGGACCGGGACAGGGAACGGATACGCAGTATTTT

d_gene: .
j_gene: TRBJ2-7
v_gene: TRBV12-5
abundance: .
CDR3aa: CASGSGQSSYEQYF
CDR3nt: TGTGCTAGTGGTTCCGGACAGTCTTCCTACGAGCAGTACTTC

d_gene: .
j_gene: TRBJ2-2
v_gene: TRBV5-1
abundance: .
CDR3aa: CASRLLSGASGELFF
CDR3nt: TGCGCCAGCAGGTTATTGTCGGGGGCGTCCGGGGAGCTGTTTTTT

d_gene: .
j_gene: TRBJ2-1
v_gene: TRBV11-3
abundance: .
CDR3aa: CASSFNQYNEQFF
CDR3nt: TGTGCCAGCAGCTTTAACCAATACAATGAGCAGTTCTTC

d_gene: TRBD1
j_gene: TRBJ1-4
v_gene: TRBV5-4
abundance: .
CDR3aa: CASNPGTATNEKLFF
CDR3nt: TGTGCCAGCAACCCCGGGACAGCAACTAATGAAAAACTGTTTTTT

d_gene: .
j_gene: TRBJ1-1
v_gene: TRBV29-1
abundance: .
CDR3aa: CSVVEWRDTEAFF
CDR3nt: TGCAGCGTTGTAGAGTGGAGGGACACTGAAGCTTTCTTT

d_gene: .
j_gene: TRBJ1-3
v_gene: TRBV28
abundance: .
CDR3aa: CASSLLQAESGNTIYF
CDR3nt: TGTGCCAGCAGTTTACTTCAGGCTGAATCTGGAAACACCATATATTTT

d_gene: TRBD1
j_gene: TRBJ1-1
v_gene: TRBV5-4
abundance: once
CDR3aa: CASSFADRRNTEAFF
CDR3nt: TGTGCCAGCAGCTTCGCGGACAGGAGGAACACTGAAGCTTTCTTT

d_gene: .
j_gene: TRBJ1-3
v_gene: TRBV6-5
abundance: once
CDR3aa: CATATVTGNTIYF
CDR3nt: TGTGCCACCGCGACAGTAACTGGAAACACCATATATTTT

d_gene: .
j_gene: TRBJ1-2
v_gene: TRBV9
abundance: .
CDR3aa: CASSVSRANYGYTF
CDR3nt: TGTGCCAGCAGCGTGTCCAGGGCTAACTATGGCTACACCTTC

d_gene: .
j_gene: TRBJ2-7
v_gene: TRBV18
abundance: .
CDR3aa: CASSPGTPPTYEQYF
CDR3nt: TGTGCCAGCTCCCCCGGGACTCCGCCGACCTACGAGCAGTACTTC

d_gene: TRBD2
j_gene: TRBJ2-7
v_gene: TRBV29-1
abundance: .
CDR3aa: CSVEFLAGGYEQYF
CDR3nt: TGCAGCGTTGAATTTCTAGCGGGGGGCTACGAGCAGTACTTC

d_gene: .
j_gene: TRBJ1-1
v_gene: TRBV6-6
abundance: .
CDR3aa: CASLDSDLNTEAFF
CDR3nt: TGTGCCAGTCTTGACAGTGACCTGAACACTGAAGCTTTCTTT

d_gene: .
j_gene: TRBJ1-1
v_gene: TRBV5-4
abundance: .
CDR3aa: CASSSGGEANTEAFF
CDR3nt: TGTGCCAGCAGCTCGGGAGGCGAAGCGAACACTGAAGCTTTCTTT

d_gene: .
j_gene: TRBJ1-2
v_gene: TRBV5-6
abundance: few
CDR3aa: CASSPYSLRVPNYGYTF
CDR3nt: TGTGCCAGCAGTCCCTATTCTTTACGGGTACCCAACTATGGCTACACCTTC

d_gene: .
j_gene: TRBJ1-5
v_gene: TRBV5-1
abundance: .
CDR3aa: CASSPLGTSNQPQHF
CDR3nt: TGCGCCAGCAGTCCTCTAGGAACTAGCAATCAGCCCCAGCATTTT

d_gene: .
j_gene: TRBJ2-7
v_gene: TRBV14
abundance: .
CDR3aa: CASSLLPDYEQYF
CDR3nt: TGTGCCAGCAGCCTTCTACCGGACTACGAGCAGTACTTC

d_gene: .
j_gene: TRBJ1-2
v_gene: TRBV10-3
abundance: .
CDR3aa: CAISGGGTTNYGYTF
CDR3nt: TGTGCCATCAGTGGTGGGGGGACCACTAACTATGGCTACACCTTC

d_gene: .
j_gene: TRBJ2-7
v_gene: TRBV2
abundance: .
CDR3aa: CASSEVAGTEQYF
CDR3nt: TGTGCCAGCTCAGAGGTCGCGGGTACGGAGCAGTACTTC

d_gene: .
j_gene: TRBJ2-3
v_gene: TRBV6-6
abundance: .
CDR3aa: CASSYPDTTSTDTQYF
CDR3nt: TGTGCCAGCAGTTACCCGGACACGACTAGCACAGATACGCAGTATTTT

d_gene: TRBD1
j_gene: TRBJ1-1
v_gene: TRBV27
abundance: once
CDR3aa: CASSYTGAVRAFF
CDR3nt: TGTGCCAGCAGTTACACAGGGGCTGTGAGAGCTTTCTTT

d_gene: .
j_gene: TRBJ2-7
v_gene: TRBV7-9
abundance: .
CDR3aa: CASSPTGQFPSYEQYF
CDR3nt: TGTGCCAGCAGCCCTACAGGACAGTTCCCCTCCTACGAGCAGTACTTC

d_gene: .
j_gene: TRBJ1-1
v_gene: TRBV18
abundance: .
CDR3aa: CASSPPENRWPNTEAFF
CDR3nt: TGTGCCAGCTCACCACCAGAGAACCGATGGCCGAACACTGAAGCTTTCTTT

d_gene: .
j_gene: TRBJ1-2
v_gene: TRBV6-1
abundance: few
CDR3aa: CASREGRYGGYTF
CDR3nt: TGTGCCAGCCGTGAGGGGAGATATGGTGGCTACACCTTC

d_gene: TRBD2
j_gene: TRBJ2-2
v_gene: TRBV9
abundance: .
CDR3aa: CASSVAAGGQTGELFF
CDR3nt: TGTGCCAGCAGCGTAGCAGCGGGGGGGCAGACCGGGGAGCTGTTTTTT

d_gene: TRBD1
j_gene: TRBJ1-2
v_gene: TRBV7-2
abundance: .
CDR3aa: CASSFSDRDGYTF
CDR3nt: TGTGCCAGCAGCTTTTCGGACAGGGACGGCTACACCTTC

d_gene: .
j_gene: TRBJ2-7
v_gene: TRBV2
abundance: .
CDR3aa: CASSEQYEQYF
CDR3nt: TGTGCCAGCAGTGAACAGTACGAGCAGTACTTC

d_gene: .
j_gene: TRBJ2-4
v_gene: TRBV7-2
abundance: .
CDR3aa: CASSLEGAIAKNIQYF
CDR3nt: TGTGCCAGCAGCTTAGAGGGCGCGATAGCCAAAAACATTCAGTACTTC

d_gene: TRBD2
j_gene: TRBJ2-3
v_gene: TRBV5-1
abundance: few
CDR3aa: CASSLGEGTDTQYF
CDR3nt: TGCGCCAGCAGCTTGGGGGAGGGGACAGATACGCAGTATTTT

d_gene: .
j_gene: TRBJ2-1
v_gene: TRBV4-1
abundance: .
CDR3aa: CASSPQPTGDSYNEQFF
CDR3nt: TGCGCCAGCAGCCCACAACCGACGGGGGACTCCTACAATGAGCAGTTCTTC

d_gene: .
j_gene: TRBJ1-4
v_gene: TRBV5-1
abundance: .
CDR3aa: CASSFEFQGTEKLFF
CDR3nt: TGCGCCAGCAGCTTCGAGTTTCAGGGGACTGAAAAACTGTTTTTT

d_gene: .
j_gene: TRBJ1-5
v_gene: TRBV28
abundance: .
CDR3aa: CASSPPEGNQPQHF
CDR3nt: TGTGCCAGCAGCCCGCCCGAGGGCAATCAGCCCCAGCATTTT

d_gene: .
j_gene: TRBJ2-7
v_gene: TRBV21-1
abundance: few
CDR3aa: CASSQTSSEQYF
CDR3nt: TGTGCCAGCAGTCAAACGTCCAGCGAGCAGTACTTC

d_gene: .
j_gene: TRBJ1-2
v_gene: TRBV6-5
abundance: .
CDR3aa: CASSKGEVDYGYTF
CDR3nt: TGTGCCAGCAGTAAAGGAGAGGTTGACTATGGCTACACCTTC

d_gene: TRBD2
j_gene: TRBJ2-5
v_gene: TRBV6-4
abundance: .
CDR3aa: CASRNIAGGQETQYF
CDR3nt: TGTGCCAGCAGGAATATAGCGGGGGGCCAAGAGACCCAGTACTTC

d_gene: .
j_gene: TRBJ2-7
v_gene: TRBV7-2
abundance: .
CDR3aa: CASSLGGVVYEQYF
CDR3nt: TGTGCCAGCAGCTTAGGGGGGGTGGTCTACGAGCAGTACTTC

d_gene: .
j_gene: TRBJ1-5
v_gene: TRBV5-8
abundance: .
CDR3aa: CASSLPVRPQHF
CDR3nt: TGTGCCAGCAGCTTACCCGTCAGGCCCCAGCATTTT

d_gene: .
j_gene: TRBJ1-1
v_gene: TRBV11-3
abundance: .
CDR3aa: CASSLRGDTEAFF
CDR3nt: TGTGCCAGCAGCTTAAGGGGGGACACTGAAGCTTTCTTT

d_gene: .
j_gene: TRBJ1-2
v_gene: TRBV7-8
abundance: .
CDR3aa: CASSPRPAGSSNYGYTF
CDR3nt: TGTGCCAGCAGCCCACGACCCGCCGGCAGCTCTAACTATGGCTACACCTTC

d_gene: .
j_gene: TRBJ1-1
v_gene: TRBV19
abundance: .
CDR3aa: CASSTGSPNTEAFF
CDR3nt: TGTGCCAGTAGTACCGGCAGTCCGAACACTGAAGCTTTCTTT

d_gene: .
j_gene: TRBJ1-1
v_gene: TRBV7-3
abundance: .
CDR3aa: CASSNQINTEAFF
CDR3nt: TGTGCCAGCAGTAACCAAATAAACACTGAAGCTTTCTTT

d_gene: .
j_gene: TRBJ1-2
v_gene: TRBV29-1
abundance: .
CDR3aa: CSVLIGVDYGYTF
CDR3nt: TGCAGCGTCCTCATCGGGGTCGACTATGGCTACACCTTC

d_gene: .
j_gene: TRBJ1-2
v_gene: TRBV6-1
abundance: .
CDR3aa: CASSYNDGYTF
CDR3nt: TGTGCCAGCAGTTACAACGATGGCTACACCTTC

d_gene: .
j_gene: TRBJ1-1
v_gene: TRBV16
abundance: .
CDR3aa: CASSLDRNTEAFF
CDR3nt: TGTGCCAGCAGCCTCGACCGAAACACTGAAGCTTTCTTT

d_gene: .
j_gene: TRBJ1-5
v_gene: TRBV19
abundance: .
CDR3aa: CASSTQDSGQPQHF
CDR3nt: TGTGCCAGTAGTACACAGGATTCCGGGCAGCCCCAGCATTTT

d_gene: .
j_gene: TRBJ1-2
v_gene: TRBV5-6
abundance: .
CDR3aa: CASSRGGNYGYTF
CDR3nt: TGTGCCAGCAGCCGCGGGGGTAACTATGGCTACACCTTC

d_gene: .
j_gene: TRBJ1-1
v_gene: TRBV6-6
abundance: .
CDR3aa: CASSHRGRTMNTEAFF
CDR3nt: TGTGCCAGCAGTCATCGGGGCCGTACTATGAACACTGAAGCTTTCTTT

d_gene: .
j_gene: TRBJ2-7
v_gene: TRBV7-9
abundance: .
CDR3aa: CASSASSGGRPEQYF
CDR3nt: TGTGCCAGCAGCGCGAGTTCGGGGGGCCGTCCCGAGCAGTACTTC

d_gene: TRBD1
j_gene: TRBJ1-5
v_gene: TRBV11-2
abundance: .
CDR3aa: CASSPAGGLQPQHF
CDR3nt: TGTGCCAGCAGCCCCGCAGGGGGCTTGCAGCCCCAGCATTTT